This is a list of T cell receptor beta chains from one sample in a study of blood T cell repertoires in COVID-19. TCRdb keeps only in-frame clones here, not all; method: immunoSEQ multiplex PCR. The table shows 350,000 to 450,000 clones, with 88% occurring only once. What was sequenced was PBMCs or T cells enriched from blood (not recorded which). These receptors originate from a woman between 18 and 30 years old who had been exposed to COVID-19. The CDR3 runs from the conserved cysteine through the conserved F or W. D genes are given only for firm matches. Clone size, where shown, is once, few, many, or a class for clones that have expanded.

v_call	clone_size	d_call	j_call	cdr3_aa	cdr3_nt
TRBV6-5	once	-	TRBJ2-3	CASSTSSDTQYF	TGTGCCAGCAGTACTTCCTCAGATACGCAGTATTTT
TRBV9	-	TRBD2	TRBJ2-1	CASSVVGSSGFNEQFF	TGTGCCAGCAGCGTAGTAGGGTCTAGCGGGTTCAATGAGCAGTTCTTC
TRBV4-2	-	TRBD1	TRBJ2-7	CASGFHDRVDEQYF	TGTGCCAGCGGCTTTCACGACAGGGTAGATGAGCAGTACTTC
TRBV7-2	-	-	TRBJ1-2	CASSLGSGAVGYTF	TGTGCCAGCAGCTTAGGCTCGGGAGCGGTCGGCTACACCTTC
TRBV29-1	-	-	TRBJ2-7	CSVEDGEQTSSYEQYF	TGCAGCGTTGAAGATGGTGAACAGACGTCCTCCTACGAGCAGTACTTC
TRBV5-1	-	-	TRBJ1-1	CASSLDSLFAEAFF	TGCGCCAGCAGCTTGGATTCCCTCTTTGCTGAAGCTTTCTTT
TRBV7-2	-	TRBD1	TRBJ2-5	CASSLSGGPQETQYF	TGTGCCAGCAGCTTGTCAGGGGGCCCACAAGAGACCCAGTACTTC
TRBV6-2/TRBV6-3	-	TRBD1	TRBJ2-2	CASSYSTGVTGELFF	TGTGCCAGCAGTTACTCAACAGGGGTAACCGGGGAGCTGTTTTTT
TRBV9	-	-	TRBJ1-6	CASSSGRGNSPLHF	TGTGCCAGCAGCAGCGGACGGGGAAATTCACCCCTCCACTTT
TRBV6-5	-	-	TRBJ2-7	CASSYQGTSYEQYF	TGTGCCAGCAGTTACCAGGGGACCTCCTACGAGCAGTACTTC
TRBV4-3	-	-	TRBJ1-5	CASSQKYPQFNQPQHF	TGCGCCAGCAGCCAAAAATACCCGCAGTTCAATCAGCCCCAGCATTTT
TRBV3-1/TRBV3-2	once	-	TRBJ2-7	CASSLSVGYEQYF	TGTGCCAGCAGCCTTAGCGTAGGCTACGAGCAGTACTTC
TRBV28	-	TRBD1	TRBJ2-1	CASRITGQGVPYNEQFF	TGTGCCAGCAGGATAACGGGACAGGGGGTCCCGTACAATGAGCAGTTCTTC
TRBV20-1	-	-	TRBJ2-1	CSAPGGEQFF	TGCAGTGCTCCTGGGGGGGAGCAGTTCTTC
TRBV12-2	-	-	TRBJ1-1	CASRRRQGLNTEAFF	TGTGCAAGTCGCCGACGACAGGGATTGAACACTGAAGCTTTCTTT
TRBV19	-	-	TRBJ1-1	CASSAIGKGRTEAFF	TGTGCCAGTAGCGCTATCGGCAAGGGGCGGACTGAAGCTTTCTTT
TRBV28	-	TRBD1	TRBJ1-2	CASSLPGQGAAGYTF	TGTGCCAGCAGTTTGCCGGGACAGGGGGCGGCGGGCTACACCTTC
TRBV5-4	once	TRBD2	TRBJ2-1	CASSLAYGGGLYNEQFF	TGTGCCAGCAGCTTGGCCTACGGGGGGGGCCTCTACAATGAGCAGTTCTTC
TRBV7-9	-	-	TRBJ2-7	CASSLAISSSYEQYF	TGTGCCAGCAGCTTAGCAATTTCGAGCTCCTACGAGCAGTACTTC
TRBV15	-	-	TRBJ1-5	CATSRPDEGFLMLAQHF	TGTGCCACCAGCAGACCAGATGAGGGTTTCCTGATGTTAGCCCAGCATTTT
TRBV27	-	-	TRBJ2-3	CASSPLTTQGPGDTQYF	TGTGCCAGCAGTCCGTTGACGACGCAGGGGCCGGGAGATACGCAGTATTTT
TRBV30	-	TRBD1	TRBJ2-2	CAWSRQGSGELFF	TGTGCCTGGAGTCGACAGGGGTCCGGGGAGCTGTTTTTT
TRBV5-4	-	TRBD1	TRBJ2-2	CASGDRDETRELFF	TGTGCCAGCGGCGACAGGGACGAAACCCGGGAGCTGTTTTTT
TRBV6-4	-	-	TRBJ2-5	CASSVVPGKQETQYF	TGTGCCAGCAGTGTCGTACCGGGAAAACAAGAGACCCAGTACTTC
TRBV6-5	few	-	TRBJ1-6	CASSYRVSSYNSPLHF	TGTGCCAGCAGTTACCGGGTGAGCTCCTATAATTCACCCCTCCACTTT
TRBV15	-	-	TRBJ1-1	CATSRARGSAGNTEAFF	TGTGCCACCAGCAGAGCCCGCGGGTCAGCGGGAAACACTGAAGCTTTCTTT
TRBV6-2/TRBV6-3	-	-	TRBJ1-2	CASSPRTDNYGYTF	TGTGCCAGCAGCCCCCGGACAGATAACTATGGCTACACCTTC
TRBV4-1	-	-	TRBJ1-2	CASSQDGAGYGYTF	TGCGCCAGCAGCCAAGATGGGGCAGGTTATGGCTACACCTTC
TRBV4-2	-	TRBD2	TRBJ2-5	CASSPEGGGGQETQYF	TGTGCCAGCAGCCCTGAGGGTGGCGGGGGCCAAGAGACCCAGTACTTC
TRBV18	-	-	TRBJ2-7	CASSGAQSSYEQYF	TGTGCCAGCTCAGGAGCCCAGAGCTCCTACGAGCAGTACTTC
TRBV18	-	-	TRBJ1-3	CASSPYSGNTIYF	TGTGCCAGCTCACCCTACTCTGGAAACACCATATATTTT
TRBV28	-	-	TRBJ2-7	CASSPPGYLYEQYF	TGTGCCAGCAGCCCACCGGGGTACCTCTACGAGCAGTACTTC
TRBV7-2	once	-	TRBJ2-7	CASSFVDRTYEQYF	TGTGCCAGCAGCTTCGTGGACAGAACCTACGAGCAGTACTTC
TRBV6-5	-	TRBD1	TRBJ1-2	CASSATGVPWSGYTF	TGTGCCAGCAGCGCTACAGGGGTCCCTTGGAGTGGCTACACCTTC
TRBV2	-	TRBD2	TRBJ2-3	CASSLRDYRNF	TGTGCCAGCAGTCTTCGGGACTATAGGAATTTT
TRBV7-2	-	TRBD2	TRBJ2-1	CASSRTSGGLNEQFF	TGTGCCAGCAGCCGGACTAGCGGGGGTTTAAATGAGCAGTTCTTC
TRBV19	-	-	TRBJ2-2	CASSRMPRGTGELFF	TGTGCCAGTAGTAGGATGCCCAGAGGGACCGGGGAGCTGTTTTTT
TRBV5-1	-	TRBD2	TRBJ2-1	CASKSITGTSVYNEQFF	TGCGCCAGCAAATCCATCACCGGGACTAGCGTATACAATGAGCAGTTCTTC
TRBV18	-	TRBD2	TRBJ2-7	CASSPSAGGYEQYF	TGTGCCAGCTCACCTTCAGCGGGAGGCTACGAGCAGTACTTC
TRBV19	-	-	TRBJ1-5	CASSDRPIGDQPQHF	TGTGCCAGCAGTGACAGGCCTATAGGGGATCAGCCCCAGCATTTT
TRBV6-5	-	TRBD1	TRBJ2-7	CASNPRTGPSYEQYF	TGTGCCAGCAACCCTAGGACAGGGCCGTCCTACGAGCAGTACTTC
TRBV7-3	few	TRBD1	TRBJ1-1	CASSLDRGNTEAFF	TGTGCCAGCAGCCTAGACAGGGGGAACACTGAAGCTTTCTTT
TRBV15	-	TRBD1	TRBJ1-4	CATSRGVGTGTNEKLFF	TGTGCCACCAGCAGAGGGGTGGGGACAGGGACGAATGAAAAACTGTTTTTT
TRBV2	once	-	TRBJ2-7	CASSDGPFYEQYF	TGTGCCAGCAGCGATGGGCCCTTCTACGAGCAGTACTTC
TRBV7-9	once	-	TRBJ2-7	CASSSTESSYEQYF	TGTGCCAGCAGCTCGACAGAAAGCTCCTACGAGCAGTACTTC
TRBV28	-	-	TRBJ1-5	CASTSGGGLGQPQHF	TGTGCCAGCACCTCGGGGGGGGGTTTAGGTCAGCCCCAGCATTTT
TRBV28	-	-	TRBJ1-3	CASSLTESGNTIYF	TGTGCCAGCAGTTTGACGGAGTCTGGAAACACCATATATTTT
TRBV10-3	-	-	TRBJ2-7	CAISAQGPGEQYF	TGTGCCATCAGTGCACAGGGTCCGGGCGAGCAGTACTTC
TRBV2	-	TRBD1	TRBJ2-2	CASRDRNTGELFF	TGTGCCAGCCGGGACAGAAACACCGGGGAGCTGTTTTTT
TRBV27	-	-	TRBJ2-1	CASNIGAPGRNEQFF	TGTGCCAGCAACATAGGGGCCCCGGGGAGGAATGAGCAGTTCTTC
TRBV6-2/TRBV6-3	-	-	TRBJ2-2	CASSYPLGLLTGELFF	TGTGCCAGCAGTTACCCCCTGGGGCTCCTCACCGGGGAGCTGTTTTTT
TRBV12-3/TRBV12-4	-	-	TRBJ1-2	CASSPDGYTF	TGTGCCAGCAGTCCCGATGGCTACACCTTC
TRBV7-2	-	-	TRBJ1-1	CASSLARESTEAFF	TGTGCCAGCAGCTTAGCACGGGAGTCCACTGAAGCTTTCTTT
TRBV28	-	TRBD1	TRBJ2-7	CASSSPDRALTYEQYF	TGTGCCAGCAGTTCACCAGACAGGGCGTTAACCTACGAGCAGTACTTC
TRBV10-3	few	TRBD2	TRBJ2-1	CAISGATSGGTHSYNEQFF	TGTGCCATCAGTGGGGCGACTAGCGGGGGGACCCACTCCTACAATGAGCAGTTCTTC
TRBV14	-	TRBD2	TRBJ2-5	CASSQGSGRWETQYF	TGTGCCAGCAGCCAAGGGAGCGGGAGATGGGAGACCCAGTACTTC
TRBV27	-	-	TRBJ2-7	CASSLYGGRNYEQYF	TGTGCCAGCAGTTTATACGGGGGGCGGAACTACGAGCAGTACTTC
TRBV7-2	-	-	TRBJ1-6	CASSLVGLNSPLHF	TGTGCCAGCAGCTTAGTGGGACTTAATTCACCCCTCCACTTT
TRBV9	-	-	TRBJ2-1	CASSVMMAGTYNEQFF	TGTGCCAGCAGCGTTATGATGGCCGGGACTTACAATGAGCAGTTCTTC
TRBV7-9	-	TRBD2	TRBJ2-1	CASSLGTSGSSYNEQFF	TGTGCCAGCAGCCTTGGGACTAGCGGGAGCTCCTACAATGAGCAGTTCTTC